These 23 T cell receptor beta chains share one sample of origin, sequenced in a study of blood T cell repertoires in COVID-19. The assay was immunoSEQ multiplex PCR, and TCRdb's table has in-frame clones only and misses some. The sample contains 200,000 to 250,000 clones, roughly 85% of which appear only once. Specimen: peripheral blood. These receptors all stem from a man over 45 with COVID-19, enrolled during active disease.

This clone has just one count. CDR3 nucleotides: TGTGCCAGCAGTGACCCCAGGACAGGGAATTCACCCCTCCACTTT. It yields the protein CASSDPRTGNSPLHF. J is TRBJ1-6 and V is TRBV25-1; 8 positions match TRBD1. Germline CDR1 and CDR2: MGHDK and SYGVNS. The CDR3 runs 15 residues. Trimming cost V 3 bases and J 7 bases; bases outside gene matches: 5.

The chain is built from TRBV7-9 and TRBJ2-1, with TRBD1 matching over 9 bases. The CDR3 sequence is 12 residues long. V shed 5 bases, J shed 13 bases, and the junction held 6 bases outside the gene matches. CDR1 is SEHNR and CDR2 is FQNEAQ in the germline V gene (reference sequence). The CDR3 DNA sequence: TGTGCCAGCAGCCCGGGACAGGGATCCCAGTTCTTC. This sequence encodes CASSPGQGSQFF.

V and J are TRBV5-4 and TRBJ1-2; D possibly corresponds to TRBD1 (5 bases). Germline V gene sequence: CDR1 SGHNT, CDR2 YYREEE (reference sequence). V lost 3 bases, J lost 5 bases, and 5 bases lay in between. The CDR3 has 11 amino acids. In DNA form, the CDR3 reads TGTGCCAGCAGCTCAGGGTATGGCTACACCTTC. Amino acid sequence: CASSSGYGYTF.

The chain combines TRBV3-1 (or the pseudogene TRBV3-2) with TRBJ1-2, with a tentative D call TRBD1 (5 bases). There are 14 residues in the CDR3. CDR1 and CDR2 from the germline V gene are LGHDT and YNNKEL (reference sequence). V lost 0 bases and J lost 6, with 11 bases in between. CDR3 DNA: TGTGCCAGCAGCCAAGATCAGGGAATGGATGGCTACACCTTC. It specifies CASSQDQGMDGYTF.

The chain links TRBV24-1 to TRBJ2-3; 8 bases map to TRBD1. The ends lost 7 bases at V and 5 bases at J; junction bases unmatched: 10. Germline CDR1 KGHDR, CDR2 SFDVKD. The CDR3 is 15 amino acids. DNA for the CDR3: TGTGCCACCAGAGGGACAGGCCCCCGGGGAGATACGCAGTATTTT. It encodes CATRGTGPRGDTQYF.

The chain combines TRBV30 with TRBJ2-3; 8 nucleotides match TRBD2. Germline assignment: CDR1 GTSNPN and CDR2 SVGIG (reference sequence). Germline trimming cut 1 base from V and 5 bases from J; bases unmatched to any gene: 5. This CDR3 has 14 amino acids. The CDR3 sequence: CAWSDRGGGDTQYF. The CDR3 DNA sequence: TGTGCCTGGAGTGATCGGGGGGGCGGAGATACGCAGTATTTT.

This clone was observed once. CDR3 region: CASSVDGGAPLHF. CDR3 DNA: TGTGCCAGCAGCGTAGACGGGGGAGCACCCCTCCACTTT. The chain carries TRBV9 and TRBJ1-6, with D maybe TRBD1 (5 bases). V lost 0 bases, J lost 11 bases, and 9 bases lay in between. Per the germline V gene, CDR1 is SGDLS and CDR2 is YYNGEE. The CDR3 spans 13 residues.

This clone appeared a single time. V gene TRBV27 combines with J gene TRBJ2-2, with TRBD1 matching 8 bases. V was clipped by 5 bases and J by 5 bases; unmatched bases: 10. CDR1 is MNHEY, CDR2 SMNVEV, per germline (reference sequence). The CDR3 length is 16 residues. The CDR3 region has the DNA TGTGCCAGCAGTCCTTGGACAGGGCGAGGGACCGGGGAGCTGTTTTTT. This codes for CASSPWTGRGTGELFF.

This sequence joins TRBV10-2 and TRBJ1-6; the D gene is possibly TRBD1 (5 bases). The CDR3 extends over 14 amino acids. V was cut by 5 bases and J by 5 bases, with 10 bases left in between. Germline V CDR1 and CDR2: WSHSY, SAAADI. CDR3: CASSLVTDNSPLHF. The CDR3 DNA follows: TGCGCCAGCAGTCTTGTGACAGATAATTCACCCCTCCACTTT.

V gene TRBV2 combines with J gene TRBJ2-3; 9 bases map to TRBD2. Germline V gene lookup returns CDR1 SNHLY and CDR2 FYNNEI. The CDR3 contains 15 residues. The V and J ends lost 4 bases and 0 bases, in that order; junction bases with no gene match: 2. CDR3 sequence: CASSVLAGSTDTQYF. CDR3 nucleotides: TGTGCCAGCAGTGTACTAGCGGGCAGCACAGATACGCAGTATTTT.

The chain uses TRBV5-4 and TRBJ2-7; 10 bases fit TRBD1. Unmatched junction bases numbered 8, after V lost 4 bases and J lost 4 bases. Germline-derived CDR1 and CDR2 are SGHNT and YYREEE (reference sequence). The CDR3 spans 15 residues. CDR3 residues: CASSQTGTGEYEQYF. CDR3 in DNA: TGTGCCAGCAGCCAAACCGGGACAGGGGAGTACGAGCAGTACTTC.

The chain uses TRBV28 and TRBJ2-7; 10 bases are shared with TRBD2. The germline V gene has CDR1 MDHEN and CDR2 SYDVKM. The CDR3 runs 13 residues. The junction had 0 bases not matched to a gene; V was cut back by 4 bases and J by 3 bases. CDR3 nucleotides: TGTGCCAGCAGTTCTAGCGGGGGCTACGAGCAGTACTTC. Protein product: CASSSSGGYEQYF.

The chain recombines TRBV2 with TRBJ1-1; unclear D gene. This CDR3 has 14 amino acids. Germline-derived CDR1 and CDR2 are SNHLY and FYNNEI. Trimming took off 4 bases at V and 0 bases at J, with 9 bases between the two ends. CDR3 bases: TGTGCCAGCAGTGTTGAGAGAATGAACACTGAAGCTTTCTTT. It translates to CASSVERMNTEAFF. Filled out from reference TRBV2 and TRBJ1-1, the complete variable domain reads EPEVTQTPSHQVTQMGQEVILRCVPISNHLYFYWYRQILGQKVEFLVSFYNNEISEKSEIFDDQFSVERPDGSNFTLKIRSTKLEDSAMYFCASSVERMNTEAFFGQGTRLTVV.

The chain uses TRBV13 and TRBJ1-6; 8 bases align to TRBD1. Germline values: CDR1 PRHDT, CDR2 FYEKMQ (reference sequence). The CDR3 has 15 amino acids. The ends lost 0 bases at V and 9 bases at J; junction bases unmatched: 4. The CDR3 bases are TGTGCCAGCAGCTTAGGAACAGGGGGTGGTTCACCCCTCCACTTT. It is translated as CASSLGTGGGSPLHF.

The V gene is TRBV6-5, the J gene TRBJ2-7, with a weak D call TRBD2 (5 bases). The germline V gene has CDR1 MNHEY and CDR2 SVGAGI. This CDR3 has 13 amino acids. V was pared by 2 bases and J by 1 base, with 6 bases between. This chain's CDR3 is CASSYRESYEQYF. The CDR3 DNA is TGTGCCAGCAGTTACAGGGAGTCCTACGAGCAGTACTTC.

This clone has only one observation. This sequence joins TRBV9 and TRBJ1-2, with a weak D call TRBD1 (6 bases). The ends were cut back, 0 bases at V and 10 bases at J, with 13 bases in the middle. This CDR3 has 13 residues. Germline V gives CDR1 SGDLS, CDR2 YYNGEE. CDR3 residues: CASSVGTEPLYTF. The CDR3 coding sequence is TGTGCCAGCAGCGTAGGGACAGAACCTCTCTACACCTTC.

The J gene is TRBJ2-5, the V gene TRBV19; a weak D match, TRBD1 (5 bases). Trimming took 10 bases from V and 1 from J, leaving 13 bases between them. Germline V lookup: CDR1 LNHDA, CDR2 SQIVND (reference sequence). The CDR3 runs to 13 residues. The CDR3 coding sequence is TGTGCCACATTCGGACAAATCCAAGAGACCCAGTACTTC. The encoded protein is CATFGQIQETQYF. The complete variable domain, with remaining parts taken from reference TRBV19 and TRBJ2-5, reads DGGITQSPKYLFRKEGQNVTLSCEQNLNHDAMYWYRQDPGQGLRLIYYSQIVNDFQKGDIAEGYSVSREKKESFPLTVTSAQKNPTAFYLCATFGQIQETQYFGPGTRLLVL.

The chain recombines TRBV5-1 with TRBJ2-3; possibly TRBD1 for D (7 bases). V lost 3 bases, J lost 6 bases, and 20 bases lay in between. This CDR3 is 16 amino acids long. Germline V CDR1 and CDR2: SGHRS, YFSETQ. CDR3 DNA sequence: TGCGCCAGCAGCTCTGGTCAGGGGGGTAAAGGGGATACGCAGTATTTT. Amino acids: CASSSGQGGKGDTQYF.

The CDR3 DNA is TGCGCCAGCAGCTTGCGGGGGGGCGCAAGGTCCTACGAGCAGTACTTC. It yields the protein CASSLRGGARSYEQYF. This sequence joins TRBV5-1 and TRBJ2-7, with TRBD2 matching over 8 bases. Germline trimming cut 1 base from V and 1 base from J; bases unmatched to any gene: 7. Germline V gene data show CDR1 as SGHRS and CDR2 as YFSETQ. There are 16 residues in the CDR3.

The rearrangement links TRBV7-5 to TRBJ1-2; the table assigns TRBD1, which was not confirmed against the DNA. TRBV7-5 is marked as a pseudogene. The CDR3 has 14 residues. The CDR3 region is CARSLPTSNYGYTF. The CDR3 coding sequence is TGTGCCAGAAGCTTACCGACAAGTAACTATGGCTACACCTTC.

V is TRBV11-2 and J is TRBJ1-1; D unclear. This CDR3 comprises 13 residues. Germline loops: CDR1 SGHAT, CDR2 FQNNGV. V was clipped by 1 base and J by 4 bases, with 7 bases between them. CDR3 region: CASSLGFSTEAFF. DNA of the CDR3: TGTGCCAGCAGCTTAGGATTCAGCACTGAAGCTTTCTTT.

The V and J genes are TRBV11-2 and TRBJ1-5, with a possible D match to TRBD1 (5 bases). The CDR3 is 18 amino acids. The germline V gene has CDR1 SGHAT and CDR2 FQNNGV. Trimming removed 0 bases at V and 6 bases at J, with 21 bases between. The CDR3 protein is CASSLDFFWGGCCQPQHF. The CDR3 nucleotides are TGTGCCAGCAGCTTAGATTTTTTTTGGGGGGGGTGTTGTCAGCCCCAGCATTTT.

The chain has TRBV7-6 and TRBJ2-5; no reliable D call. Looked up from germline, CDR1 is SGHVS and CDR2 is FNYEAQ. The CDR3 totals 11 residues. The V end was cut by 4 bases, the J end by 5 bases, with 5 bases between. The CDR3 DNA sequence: TGTGCCAGCAGCTATGCGGAGACCCAGTACTTC. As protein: CASSYAETQYF.